A single sample is the source of the 15 T cell receptor beta chains below, sequenced in a study of T-cell reconstitution after alpha-beta-depleted transplantation in children. Preparation of the TCRbeta library involved a method that used unique molecular identifiers. One entry per CDR3 protein, called by TCRdb with MiXCR from the PCR reads. The table shows some 300,000 distinct CDR3 sequences, with approximately 10% occurring only once. Here the sequenced sample was PBMCs from the stem cell graft donor, taken from the stem cell graft. Receptors were obtained from a human donor who donated a stem cell graft to a child with acute lymphoblastic leukemia.

This clonotype was counted a few times. The rearrangement joins TRBV9 to TRBJ2-7, with 8 bases aligning to TRBD2. CDR1 is SGDLS and CDR2 is YYNGEE in the germline V gene. The CDR3 runs to 18 residues. The ends lost 4 bases at V and 2 bases at J; junction bases unmatched: 17. The CDR3 DNA sequence: TGTGCCAGCAGCTTCCGCCCTAGCGGGTCGGGAGGACCCTACGAGCAGTACTTC. It codes for CASSFRPSGSGGPYEQYF.

The genes are TRBV20-1 and TRBJ2-1; D is uncertain. V lost 6 bases and J lost 0, with 15 bases in between. CDR3 length: 15 amino acids. Germline V gene sequence: CDR1 DFQATT, CDR2 SNEGSKA (reference sequence). CDR3 DNA: TGCAGTGCGGATAGGGCAGTGAGCTCCTACAATGAGCAGTTCTTC. This encodes CSADRAVSSYNEQFF.

This clonotype was seen more than once but under ten times. The chain combines TRBV12-3 or TRBV12-4 with TRBJ2-3; tentatively, D is TRBD2 (6 bases). V shed 7 bases and J shed 2 bases, with 10 bases lying between them. CDR3 length equals 13 residues. CDR3 nucleotide sequence: TGTGCCAGCAAGGGACTTCTCACAGATACGCAGTATTTT. This gives the protein CASKGLLTDTQYF.

The genes are TRBV29-1 and TRBJ1-1; D is perhaps TRBD1 (5 bases). This CDR3 is 12 amino acids long. CDR1 is SQVTM, CDR2 ANQGSEA, per germline. V was pared by 3 bases and J by 4 bases, with 9 bases between. The CDR3 sequence is CSVEGEGTEAFF. In DNA form, the CDR3 reads TGCAGCGTTGAGGGGGAGGGCACTGAAGCTTTCTTT.

V is TRBV5-4 and J is TRBJ2-7; D might be TRBD1 (5 bases). CDR1 is SGHNT and CDR2 is YYREEE in the germline V gene (reference sequence). CDR3 length equals 14 residues. Trimming left V 4 bases short and J 5 bases short, with 16 bases between. In nucleotides, the CDR3 is TGTGCCAGCAGCCCCCGAAGGGGCCTCCACGAGCAGTACTTC. It translates to CASSPRRGLHEQYF.

The chain links TRBV12-3 or TRBV12-4 to TRBJ2-1; no clear D. V gave up 3 bases and J gave up 6 bases, with 15 bases separating them. This CDR3 is built from 15 residues. In DNA form, the CDR3 reads TGTGCCAGCAGTTTCTCTGGGCTAGGAGTCAATGAGCAGTTCTTC. Translated: CASSFSGLGVNEQFF.

This clonotype was counted ten times or more. The chain recombines TRBV10-3 with TRBJ2-2; D is unresolved. Trimming stripped 7 bases from V and 3 bases from J, with 6 bases between. Germline V lookup: CDR1 ENHRY, CDR2 SYGVKD. CDR3 length equals 12 residues. CDR3 amino acids: CAITRDTGELFF. DNA for the CDR3: TGTGCCATCACCCGAGACACCGGGGAGCTGTTTTTT.

In its sample, this clonotype was seen a few times. This sequence joins TRBV7-2 and TRBJ2-7, with a tentative D call TRBD1 (6 bases). Trimming took off 2 bases at V and 0 bases at J, with 14 bases between the two ends. Germline assignment: CDR1 SGHTA and CDR2 FQGNSA. There are 16 residues in the CDR3. CDR3: CASSLWGPTGSYEQYF. As DNA, the CDR3 is TGTGCCAGCAGCTTATGGGGGCCGACGGGCTCCTACGAGCAGTACTTC.

The chain employs TRBV20-1 and TRBJ2-3; 8 positions match TRBD2. CDR3 length: 15 residues. V lost 0 bases, J lost 4 bases, and 6 bases stayed unmatched. Germline V gene lookup returns CDR1 DFQATT and CDR2 SNEGSKA (reference sequence). The CDR3 here is CSARDTSGRSDTQYF. DNA of the CDR3: TGCAGTGCTAGAGACACGAGCGGGAGATCAGATACGCAGTATTTT.

This clonotype was picked up many times. J is TRBJ1-6 and V is TRBV12-3 or TRBV12-4, with TRBD1 matching 9 bases. V shed 5 bases and J 2 bases; nucleotides not matched to a gene: 4. The CDR3 runs to 16 residues. The CDR3 region is CASSPTGGPYNSPLHF. CDR3 DNA: TGTGCCAGCAGTCCGACAGGGGGGCCCTATAATTCACCCCTCCACTTT.

This clonotype occurred a few times. The chain combines TRBV7-9 with TRBJ1-3; D gene unclear. CDR1 SEHNR and CDR2 FQNEAQ come from the germline V gene (reference sequence). CDR3 length: 15 amino acids. V was shortened by 5 bases and J by 2 bases, with 13 bases between the two germline ends. Here the CDR3 DNA reads TGTGCCAGCAGCCCCCCCGGCAGCACTGGAAACACCATATATTTT. Its protein is CASSPPGSTGNTIYF.

The chain combines TRBV28 with TRBJ2-3; D may match TRBD1 or TRBD2 (5 bases each). CDR1 and CDR2 (germline): MDHEN, SYDVKM. This CDR3 has 17 amino acids. V was trimmed by 5 bases and J by 4 bases, leaving 22 bases between them. CDR3 DNA sequence: TGTGCCAGCAGTCCCCGCGAACGGGGCCATCAGGCAGATACGCAGTATTTT. Translated: CASSPRERGHQADTQYF.

This clonotype was seen only a few times. The rearrangement uses TRBV28 and TRBJ2-1, with 14 bases identical to TRBD2. CDR3 length equals 17 residues. Germline-derived CDR1 and CDR2 are MDHEN and SYDVKM. V gave up 5 bases and J gave up 3 bases; unmatched junction bases: 6. CDR3 sequence reads: CASSVGTSGSGYNEQFF. The CDR3 DNA follows: TGTGCCAGCAGTGTCGGGACTAGCGGGAGTGGCTACAATGAGCAGTTCTTC.

This clonotype is labeled as medium-sized. V is TRBV7-9 and J is TRBJ2-3, with D possibly being TRBD2 (5 bases). Per the germline V gene, CDR1 is SEHNR and CDR2 is FQNEAQ (reference sequence). Between the trimmed V and J ends, which lost 5 bases and 2 bases, there was a span of 8 bases. The CDR3 sequence is 13 residues long. The chain's CDR3 is CASSRETTDTQYF. Here the CDR3 DNA reads TGTGCCAGCAGCCGGGAAACCACAGATACGCAGTATTTT.

This clonotype was observed a few times. V is TRBV7-9 and J is TRBJ2-1; D not resolved. Germline CDR1 and CDR2: SEHNR and FQNEAQ (reference sequence). The CDR3 has 14 amino acids. Trimming removed 3 bases at V and 5 bases at J, with 11 bases between. The CDR3 sequence: CASSFRQLHNEQFF. In DNA form, the CDR3 reads TGTGCCAGCAGCTTTCGGCAGCTTCACAATGAGCAGTTCTTC.